This is a list of T cell receptor beta chains from one sample in a study of shared clonotypes between healthy human individuals. Repertoires were generated with immunoSEQ multiplex PCR, while TCRdb's copy carries only in-frame clones and drops some. The table shows about 980,000 clones, with roughly 72% occurring only once. The sequenced sample consisted of memory CD4+ T cells sorted from blood. These receptors came from a man aged 18 to 29 in good health. Each CDR3 is given with its conserved first and last residue. The D gene is left open where the match is weak. Only some rows state a clone size, as once, few, many or a class for expanded clones.

j_call d_call v_call clone_size cdr3_length cdr3_nt cdr3_aa
TRBJ1-3 - TRBV6-6 once 15 TGTGCCAGCAGTTACTCCTCGGGTGCCGGAAACACCATATATTTT CASSYSSGAGNTIYF
TRBJ2-7 - TRBV27 - 13 TGTGCCAGCAGTTTCGGGCCCTATTACGAGCAGTACTTC CASSFGPYYEQYF
TRBJ1-5 - TRBV6-5 - 13 TGTGCCAGCCGAACAGGGAACAATCAGCCCCAGCATTTT CASRTGNNQPQHF
TRBJ1-6 TRBD1 TRBV28 - 18 TGTGCCAGCACCTCCGGGACAGGGAGTTGGGTAATAATTTCACCCCTCCACTTT CASTSGTGSWVIISPLHF
TRBJ2-4 - TRBV5-6 - 16 TGTGCCAGCAGCTTGGTCAATGGGGGTGCCAAAAACATTCAGTACTTC CASSLVNGGAKNIQYF
TRBJ2-6 TRBD2 TRBV6-5 - 15 TGTGCCAGCAGCAAGCGGGGTCCTGGGGCCAACGTCCTGACTTTC CASSKRGPGANVLTF
TRBJ2-5 - TRBV6-1 - 14 TGTGCCAGCAGTGGACAGACGTACCAAGAGACCCAGTACTTC CASSGQTYQETQYF
TRBJ1-1 - TRBV6-5 - 13 TGTGCCAGCAGCTCGGTAGACAGCACTGAAGCTTTCTTT CASSSVDSTEAFF
TRBJ1-3 - TRBV6-6 - 15 TGTGCCAGCAGTGATCGACAGCTCTCTGGAAACACCATATATTTT CASSDRQLSGNTIYF
TRBJ2-7 TRBD1 TRBV2 - 15 TGTGCCAGCACACTTCAGGGGGCGCGAGGCTACGAGCAGTACTTC CASTLQGARGYEQYF
TRBJ2-3 TRBD2 TRBV4-1 few 16 TGCGCCAGCAGCCGAGGACTAGCGGGGGGGCAAGATACGCAGTATTTT CASSRGLAGGQDTQYF
TRBJ2-3 - TRBV4-1 few 13 TGCGCCAGCAGCGGTCGGGGTACAGATACGCAGTATTTT CASSGRGTDTQYF
TRBJ2-3 - TRBV19 - 16 TGTGCCAGTATTGATGGCAGGGATTTTAGCACAGATACGCAGTATTTT CASIDGRDFSTDTQYF
TRBJ1-3 - TRBV5-4 - 14 TGTGCCAGCAGCTTGCCAGGGAATGGAAACACCATATATTTT CASSLPGNGNTIYF
TRBJ2-3 TRBD2 TRBV7-2 - 17 TGTGCCAGCAGCTTAGAGGCCGGCGGGGGGAGGGCAGATACGCAGTATTTT CASSLEAGGGRADTQYF
TRBJ1-1 TRBD1 TRBV18 - 15 TGTGCCAGCTCACCACAGAACAGGGGGAACACTGAAGCTTTCTTT CASSPQNRGNTEAFF
TRBJ2-3 TRBD2 TRBV9 - 18 TGTGCCAGCAGCCTGGGACTAGCGGGAGTTTTTGGGACAGATACGCAGTATTTT CASSLGLAGVFGTDTQYF
TRBJ1-1 TRBD1 TRBV15 - 14 TGTGCCACCAGCAGAGGGGGGACAGACACTGAAGCTTTCTTT CATSRGGTDTEAFF